The clone carrying this T cell receptor beta chain has at least ten counts. The data belong to a study of glioma-infiltrating T cells. TCR alpha and beta CDR3 regions were amplified from RNA using iRepertoire nested multiplex PCR. One entry per CDR3 protein, called by TCRdb with MiXCR from the multiplex PCR reads. Altogether some 180,000 distinct CDR3 sequences are present, about 31% being singletons, with the ten largest covering 20%. V was trimmed by 3 bases and J by 2 bases, leaving 7 bases between them. Looked up from germline, CDR1 is SEHNR and CDR2 is FQNEAQ (reference sequence). CDR3 length: 13 amino acids.

Sequencing was performed on glioma tissue, nonneoplastic brain tissue, or PBMCs (not recorded which). This TCR was sampled from a human donor with low-grade glioma or glioblastoma, undergoing nonglioma brain surgery, or in good health (not recorded which). The chain links TRBV7-9 to TRBJ1-2; D is unresolved. Here the CDR3 reads CASSLSSNYGYTF. Written as DNA, the CDR3 is TGTGCCAGCAGCTTGAGTAGCAACTATGGCTACACCTTC.